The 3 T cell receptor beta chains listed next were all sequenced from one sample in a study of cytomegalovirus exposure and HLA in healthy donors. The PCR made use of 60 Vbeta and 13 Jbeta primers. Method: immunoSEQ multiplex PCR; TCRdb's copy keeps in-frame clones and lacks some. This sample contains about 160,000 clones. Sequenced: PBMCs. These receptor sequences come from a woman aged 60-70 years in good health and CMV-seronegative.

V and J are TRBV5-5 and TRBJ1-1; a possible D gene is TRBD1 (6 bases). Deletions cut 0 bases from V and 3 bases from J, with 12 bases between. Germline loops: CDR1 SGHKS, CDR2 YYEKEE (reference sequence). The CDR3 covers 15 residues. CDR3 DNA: TGTGCCAGCAGCTTGGAGACAGGTTGGTACACTGAAGCTTTCTTT. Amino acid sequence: CASSLETGWYTEAFF.

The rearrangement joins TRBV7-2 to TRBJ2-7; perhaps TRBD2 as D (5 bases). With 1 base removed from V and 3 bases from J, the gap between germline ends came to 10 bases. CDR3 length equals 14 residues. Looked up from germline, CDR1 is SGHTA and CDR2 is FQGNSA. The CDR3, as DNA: TGTGCCAGCAGCTTAGAGGAGGACCACTACGAGCAGTACTTC. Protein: CASSLEEDHYEQYF.

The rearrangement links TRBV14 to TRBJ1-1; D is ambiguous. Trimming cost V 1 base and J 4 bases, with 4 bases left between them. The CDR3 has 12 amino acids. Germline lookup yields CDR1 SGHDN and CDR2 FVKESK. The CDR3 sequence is CASSQVSTEAFF. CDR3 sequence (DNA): TGTGCCAGCAGCCAAGTCAGCACTGAAGCTTTCTTT.